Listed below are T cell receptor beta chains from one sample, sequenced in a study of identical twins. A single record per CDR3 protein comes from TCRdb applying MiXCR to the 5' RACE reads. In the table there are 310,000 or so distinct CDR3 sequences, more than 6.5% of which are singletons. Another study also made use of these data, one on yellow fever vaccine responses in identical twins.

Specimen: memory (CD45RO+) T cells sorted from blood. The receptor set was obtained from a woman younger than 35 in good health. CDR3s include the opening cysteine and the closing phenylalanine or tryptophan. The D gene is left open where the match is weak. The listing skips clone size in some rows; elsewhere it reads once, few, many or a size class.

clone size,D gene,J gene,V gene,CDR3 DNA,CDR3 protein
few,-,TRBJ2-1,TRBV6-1,TGTGCCAGCCGGGGACATTCCTACAATGAGCAGTTCTTC,CASRGHSYNEQFF
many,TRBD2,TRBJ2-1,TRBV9,TGTGCCAGCAGCCCGTGGACTAGCGGGGGGCCTAACAATGAGCAGTTCTTC,CASSPWTSGGPNNEQFF
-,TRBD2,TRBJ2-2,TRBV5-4,TGTGCCAGCATACCGGGGGGGCCGAACACCGGGGAGCTGTTTTTT,CASIPGGPNTGELFF
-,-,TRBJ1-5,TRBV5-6,TGTGCCAGCAGCAAAGGGATTTGGGGGGATCAGCCCCAGCATTTT,CASSKGIWGDQPQHF
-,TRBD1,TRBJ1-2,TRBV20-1,TGCAGTGCTAGTTTTGCCCGGGCGGGACAGGGGCTTAACTATGGCTACACCTTC,CSASFARAGQGLNYGYTF
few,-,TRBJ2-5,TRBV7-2,TGTGCCAGCAGGAAGGGCGCAGGGGCCCCCCAAGAGACCCAGTACTTC,CASRKGAGAPQETQYF
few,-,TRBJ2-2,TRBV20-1,TGCAGTGCTAGAGGAAATTCCGGGGAGCTGTTTTTT,CSARGNSGELFF
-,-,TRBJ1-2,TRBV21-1,TGTGCCAGCAGCAAAGTCGGCAGAACAAAAAACTATGGCTACACCTTC,CASSKVGRTKNYGYTF
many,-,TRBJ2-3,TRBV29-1,TGCAGCGTTGATTGGATTGTCGTGCACAGCGAGGATACGCAGTATTTT,CSVDWIVVHSEDTQYF
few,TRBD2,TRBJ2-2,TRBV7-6,TGTGCCAGCAGCGAGACTAGCGCGGCGAACACCGGGGAGCTGTTTTTT,CASSETSAANTGELFF
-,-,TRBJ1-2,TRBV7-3,TGTGCCAGCAGCTTAACGCGGATCAAGCGAGATGGCTACACCTTC,CASSLTRIKRDGYTF
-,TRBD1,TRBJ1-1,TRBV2,TGTGCCAGCACTAAGGCAGGGGGCCGGACTGAAGCTTTCTTT,CASTKAGGRTEAFF
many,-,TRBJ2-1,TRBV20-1,TGCAGTGCTAGAGATCTGGCCCCTTATGAGCAGTTCTTC,CSARDLAPYEQFF
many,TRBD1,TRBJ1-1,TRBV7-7,TGTGCCAGCAGCGACGGACAGGGTGCCCCTGAAGCTTTCTTT,CASSDGQGAPEAFF
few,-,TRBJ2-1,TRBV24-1,TGTGCCACCAGTGATCCAGGGTTTGATAGCAATGAGCAGTTCTTC,CATSDPGFDSNEQFF
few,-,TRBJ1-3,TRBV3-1,TGTGCCAGCAGCCAGGATAGGACTGGCGGAAACACCATATATTTT,CASSQDRTGGNTIYF
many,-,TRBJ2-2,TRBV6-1,TGTGCCAGCAGTGGGGCGGCGGATCGAGGGACCGGGGAGCTGTTTTTT,CASSGAADRGTGELFF
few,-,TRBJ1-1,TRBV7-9,TGTGCCAGCAGCTTCCAGGAGGACACTGAAGCTTTCTTT,CASSFQEDTEAFF
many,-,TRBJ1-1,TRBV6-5,TGTGCCAGCAGTTACTCGACCAGGGTCGCTGAAGCTTTCTTT,CASSYSTRVAEAFF
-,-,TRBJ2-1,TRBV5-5,TGTGCCAGCAGCAAGGAACGTGAGCAGTTCTTC,CASSKEREQFF
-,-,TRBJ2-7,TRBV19,TGTGCCAGTCACCCGAGAGGGGTCCCCTACGAGCAGTACTTC,CASHPRGVPYEQYF
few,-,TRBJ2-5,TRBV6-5,TGTGCCAGCAGTAACGTTCCACAGGAGACCCAGTACTTC,CASSNVPQETQYF
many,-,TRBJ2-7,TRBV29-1,TGCAGCGTTGTAAAGGGCTACGAGCAGTACTTC,CSVVKGYEQYF
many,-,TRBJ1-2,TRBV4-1,TGCGCCAGCAGCCGAGAGGGCGGAAGCAATTTTTATGGCTACACCTTC,CASSREGGSNFYGYTF
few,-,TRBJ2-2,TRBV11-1,TGTGCCAGCAGCTCACACGGGTACCCCGGGGAGCTGTTTTTT,CASSSHGYPGELFF
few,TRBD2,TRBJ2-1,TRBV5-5,TGTGCCAGCAGCTTGGTTGTCGGACTAGCGGCTTACAATGAGCAGTTCTTC,CASSLVVGLAAYNEQFF
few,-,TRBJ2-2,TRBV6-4,TGTGCCAGCAGTGCCTCGACAGATACCGGGGAGCTGTTTTTT,CASSASTDTGELFF
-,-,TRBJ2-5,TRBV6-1,TGTGCCAGCAGTCCATCGACCAAACAAGAGACCCAGTACTTC,CASSPSTKQETQYF
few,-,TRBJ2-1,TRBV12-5,TGTGCTAGTGGTTTGGTACCGGGTAATGAGCAGTTCTTC,CASGLVPGNEQFF
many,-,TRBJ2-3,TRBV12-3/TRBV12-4,TGTGCCAGCAGTGACAGGGAGGGAGATACGCAGTATTTT,CASSDREGDTQYF
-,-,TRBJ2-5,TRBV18,TGTGCCAGCTCACCTCTTGGGGAGACCCAGTACTTC,CASSPLGETQYF
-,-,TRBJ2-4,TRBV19,TGTGCCAGTAGTACGCTACTAGCCAAAAACATTCAGTACTTC,CASSTLLAKNIQYF
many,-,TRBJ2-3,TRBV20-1,TGCAGTGCCGAGGCCCCCGGGGCAGATACGCAGTATTTT,CSAEAPGADTQYF
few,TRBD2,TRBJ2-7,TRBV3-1,TGTGCCAGCAGTCGCGGACTAGCGGGGAACTACGAGCAGTACTTC,CASSRGLAGNYEQYF
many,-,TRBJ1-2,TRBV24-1,TGTGCCACCAGTGATTTTGCCGGTAACTATGGCTACACCTTC,CATSDFAGNYGYTF
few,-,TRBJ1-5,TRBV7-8,TGTGCCAGTACCGGGACAAGCTTTAGCAATCAGCCCCAGCATTTT,CASTGTSFSNQPQHF
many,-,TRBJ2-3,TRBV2,TGTGCCAGCAGTTCCAGGGGCCCGATAAACACAGATACGCAGTATTTT,CASSSRGPINTDTQYF
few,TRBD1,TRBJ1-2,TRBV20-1,TGCAGTGCTAGAAGGGGACAGGTCGTCTATGGCTACACCTTC,CSARRGQVVYGYTF
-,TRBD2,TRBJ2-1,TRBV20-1,TGCAGTGCTAGGAGGGTAGCGGGGTCCTCCTACAATGAGCAGTTCTTC,CSARRVAGSSYNEQFF
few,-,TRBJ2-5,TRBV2,TGTGCCAGCAGTGGGGACGGGACAAGTCAGACCCAGTACTTC,CASSGDGTSQTQYF
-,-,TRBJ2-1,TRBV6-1,TGTGCCAGCTCCACCGTTAGCTCCTACAATGAGCAGTTCTTC,CASSTVSSYNEQFF
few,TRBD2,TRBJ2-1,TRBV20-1,TGCAGTGCTCCCCCCCGCGGGCTAGCGGACGCCTACAATGAGCAGTTCTTC,CSAPPRGLADAYNEQFF
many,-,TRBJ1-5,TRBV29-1,TGCAGCGTTGAAGAGGACCGTTATCAGCCCCAGCATTTT,CSVEEDRYQPQHF
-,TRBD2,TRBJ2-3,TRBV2,TGTGCCAGCAATACTGCGGGAGGGGGAGCCACAGATACGCAGTATTTT,CASNTAGGGATDTQYF
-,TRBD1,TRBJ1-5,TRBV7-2,TGTGCCAGCAGCCGGGACAGGGGAACGGCCCAGCATTTT,CASSRDRGTAQHF
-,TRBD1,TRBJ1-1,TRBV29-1,TGCAGCGTGAGACAGGGGGGGGTCACTGAAGCTTTCTTT,CSVRQGGVTEAFF
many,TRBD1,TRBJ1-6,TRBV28,TGTGCCAGCAGTTTAGGCGGACAGGGGGTGGGTTCACCCCTCCACTTT,CASSLGGQGVGSPLHF
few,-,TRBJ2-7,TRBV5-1,TGCGCCAGCAGCCCAACGAGAATACCGTACGAGCAGTACTTC,CASSPTRIPYEQYF
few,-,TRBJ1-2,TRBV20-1,TGCAGTGCTAGGGATACTATCTATGGCTACACCTTC,CSARDTIYGYTF
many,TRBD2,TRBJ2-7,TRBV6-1,TGTGCCAGCAGACACCGACTAGCGGGAGAGGGGAACTACGAGCAGTACTTC,CASRHRLAGEGNYEQYF
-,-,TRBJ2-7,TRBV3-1,TGTGCCAGCCGACGGGCGGACTCGACGTACGAGCAGTACTTC,CASRRADSTYEQYF
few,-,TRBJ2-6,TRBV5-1,TGCGCCAGCAGCTTGGAGGGATCTGGGGCCAACGTCCTGACTTTC,CASSLEGSGANVLTF